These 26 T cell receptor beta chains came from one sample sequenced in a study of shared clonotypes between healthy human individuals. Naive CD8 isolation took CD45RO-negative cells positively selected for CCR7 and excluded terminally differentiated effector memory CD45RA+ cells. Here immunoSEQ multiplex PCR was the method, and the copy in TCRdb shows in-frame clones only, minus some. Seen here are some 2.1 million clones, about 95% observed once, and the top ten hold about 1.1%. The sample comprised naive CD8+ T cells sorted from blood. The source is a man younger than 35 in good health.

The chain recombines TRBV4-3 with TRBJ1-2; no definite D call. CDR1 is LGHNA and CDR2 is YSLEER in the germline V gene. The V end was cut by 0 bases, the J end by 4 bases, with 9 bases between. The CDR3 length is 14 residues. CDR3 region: CASSQDHFSYGYTF. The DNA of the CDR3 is TGCGCCAGCAGCCAAGACCACTTTTCCTATGGCTACACCTTC.

This CDR3 reads CSARQGDEQYF. The CDR3, as DNA: TGCAGTGCTAGACAGGGGGACGAGCAGTACTTC. The V gene is TRBV20-1, the J gene TRBJ2-7, with TRBD1 matching 7 bases. Germline V gene lookup returns CDR1 DFQATT and CDR2 SNEGSKA (reference sequence). The V gene end was trimmed by 2 bases and the J gene end by 5 bases; junction bases not matched to a gene: 0. The CDR3 totals 11 residues.

The CDR3 protein is CASSHSGGALVQFF. CDR3 nucleotides: TGCGCCAGCAGCCACAGCGGGGGGGCTCTCGTGCAGTTCTTC. The chain couples TRBV4-1 to TRBJ2-1; 10 nucleotides agree with TRBD2. With 3 bases clipped from V and 12 bases from J, the junction kept 8 bases outside the gene matches. CDR3 length equals 14 residues. Germline lookup yields CDR1 MGHRA and CDR2 YSYEKL.

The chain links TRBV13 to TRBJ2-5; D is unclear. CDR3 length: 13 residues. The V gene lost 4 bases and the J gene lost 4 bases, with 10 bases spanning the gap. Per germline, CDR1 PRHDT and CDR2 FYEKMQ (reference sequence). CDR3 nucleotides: TGTGCCAGCAGCTCTCGGTTGCCAGAGACCCAGTACTTC. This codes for CASSSRLPETQYF.

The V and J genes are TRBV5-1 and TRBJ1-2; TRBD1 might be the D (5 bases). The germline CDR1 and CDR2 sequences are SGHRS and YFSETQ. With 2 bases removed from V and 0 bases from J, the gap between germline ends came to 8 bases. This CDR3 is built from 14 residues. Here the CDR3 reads CASSFGDPNYGYTF. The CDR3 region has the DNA TGCGCCAGCAGCTTTGGGGACCCTAACTATGGCTACACCTTC.

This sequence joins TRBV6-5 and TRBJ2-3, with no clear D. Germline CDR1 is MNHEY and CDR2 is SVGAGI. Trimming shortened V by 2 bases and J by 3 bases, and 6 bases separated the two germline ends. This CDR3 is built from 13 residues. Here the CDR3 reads CASSYSWTDTQYF. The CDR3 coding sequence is TGTGCCAGCAGTTACAGCTGGACAGATACGCAGTATTTT.

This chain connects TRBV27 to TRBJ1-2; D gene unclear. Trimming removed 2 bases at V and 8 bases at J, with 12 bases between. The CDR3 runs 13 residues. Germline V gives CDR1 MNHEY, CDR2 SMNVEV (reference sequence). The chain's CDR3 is CASSLGPRMGYTF. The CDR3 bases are TGTGCCAGCAGTTTAGGGCCCAGGATGGGCTACACCTTC.

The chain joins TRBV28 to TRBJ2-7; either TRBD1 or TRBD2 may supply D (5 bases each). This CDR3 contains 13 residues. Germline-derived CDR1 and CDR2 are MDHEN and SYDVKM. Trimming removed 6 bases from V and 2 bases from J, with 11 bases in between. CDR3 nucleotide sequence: TGTGCCAGCAGAAGAGGGGCAGCCTACGAGCAGTACTTC. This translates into CASRRGAAYEQYF.

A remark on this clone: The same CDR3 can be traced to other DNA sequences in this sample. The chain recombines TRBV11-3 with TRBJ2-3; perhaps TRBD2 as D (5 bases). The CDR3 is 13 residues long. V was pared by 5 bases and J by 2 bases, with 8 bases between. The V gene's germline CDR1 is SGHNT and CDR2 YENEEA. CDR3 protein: CASSLASTDTQYF. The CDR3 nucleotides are TGTGCCAGCAGCCTAGCCTCCACAGATACGCAGTATTTT.

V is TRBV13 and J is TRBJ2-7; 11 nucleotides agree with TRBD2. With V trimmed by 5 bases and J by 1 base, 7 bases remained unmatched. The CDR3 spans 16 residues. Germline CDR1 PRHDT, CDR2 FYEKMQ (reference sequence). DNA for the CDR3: TGTGCCAGCAGCACCGGGACTAGCGGATTTTCCTACGAGCAGTACTTC. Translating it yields CASSTGTSGFSYEQYF.

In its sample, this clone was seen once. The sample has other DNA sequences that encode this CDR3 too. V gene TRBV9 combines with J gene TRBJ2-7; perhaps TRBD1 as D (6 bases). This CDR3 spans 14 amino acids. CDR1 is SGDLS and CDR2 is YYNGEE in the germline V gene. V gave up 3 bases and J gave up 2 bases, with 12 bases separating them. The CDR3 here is CASSASGTTYEQYF. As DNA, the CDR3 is TGTGCCAGCAGCGCGTCCGGGACAACCTACGAGCAGTACTTC.

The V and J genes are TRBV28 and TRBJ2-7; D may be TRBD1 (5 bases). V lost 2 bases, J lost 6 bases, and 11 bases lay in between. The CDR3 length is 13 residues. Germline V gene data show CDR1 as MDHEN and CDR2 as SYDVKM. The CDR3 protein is CASSLQGWSEQYF. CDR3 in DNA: TGTGCCAGCAGTTTACAGGGTTGGAGCGAGCAGTACTTC.

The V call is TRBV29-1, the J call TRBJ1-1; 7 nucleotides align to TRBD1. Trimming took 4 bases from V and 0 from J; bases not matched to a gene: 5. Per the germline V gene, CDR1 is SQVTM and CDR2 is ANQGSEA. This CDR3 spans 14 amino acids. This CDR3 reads CSVGAGGLNTEAFF. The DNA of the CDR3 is TGCAGCGTTGGGGCAGGGGGTTTGAACACTGAAGCTTTCTTT.

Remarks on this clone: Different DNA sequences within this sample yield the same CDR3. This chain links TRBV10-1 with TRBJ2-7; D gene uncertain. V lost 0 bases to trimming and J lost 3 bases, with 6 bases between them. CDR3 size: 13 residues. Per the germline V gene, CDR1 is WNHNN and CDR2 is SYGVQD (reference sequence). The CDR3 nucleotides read TGCGCCAGCAGTGAGTCGGTTGGCTACGAGCAGTACTTC. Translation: CASSESVGYEQYF.

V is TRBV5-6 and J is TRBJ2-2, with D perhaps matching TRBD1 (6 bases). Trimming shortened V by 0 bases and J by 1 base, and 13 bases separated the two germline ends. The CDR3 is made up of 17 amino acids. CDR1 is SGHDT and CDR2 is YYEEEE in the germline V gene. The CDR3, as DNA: TGTGCCAGCAGCTTGGTCTCTCCGACAGGGAACACCGGGGAGCTGTTTTTT. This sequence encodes CASSLVSPTGNTGELFF.

DNA of the CDR3: TGTGCCAGCAGCTTAGGGACGGGCCTTATGGCCAAAAACATTCAGTACTTC. Amino acids: CASSLGTGLMAKNIQYF. V and J are TRBV7-9 and TRBJ2-4, with no clear D. This CDR3 has 17 residues. Germline V gene lookup returns CDR1 SEHNR and CDR2 FQNEAQ (reference sequence). Trimming cost V 1 base and J 1 base, with 14 bases left between them.

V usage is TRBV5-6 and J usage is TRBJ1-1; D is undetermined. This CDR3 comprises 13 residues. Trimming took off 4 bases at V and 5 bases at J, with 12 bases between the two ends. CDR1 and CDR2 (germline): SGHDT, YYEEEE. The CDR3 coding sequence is TGTGCCAGCAGCCCCAGTGGAGGAACTGAAGCTTTCTTT. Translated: CASSPSGGTEAFF.

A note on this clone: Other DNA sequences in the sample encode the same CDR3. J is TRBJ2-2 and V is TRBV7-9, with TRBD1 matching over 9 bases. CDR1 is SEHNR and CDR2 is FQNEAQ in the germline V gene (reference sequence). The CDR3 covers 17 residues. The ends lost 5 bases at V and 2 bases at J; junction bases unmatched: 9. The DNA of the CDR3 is TGTGCCAGCAGCCCTACCCCGGGACAGGGTAACACCGGGGAGCTGTTTTTT. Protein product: CASSPTPGQGNTGELFF.

CDR3 sequence (DNA): TGTGCCAGCGGACCGGGACAGGGTGCCTACGAGCAGTACTTC. Protein product: CASGPGQGAYEQYF. This chain connects TRBV9 to TRBJ2-7; 9 positions agree with TRBD1. J gave up 2 bases and V 7 bases, and 7 bases lay outside the gene matches. The CDR3 runs 14 residues. Germline CDR1 is SGDLS and CDR2 is YYNGEE.

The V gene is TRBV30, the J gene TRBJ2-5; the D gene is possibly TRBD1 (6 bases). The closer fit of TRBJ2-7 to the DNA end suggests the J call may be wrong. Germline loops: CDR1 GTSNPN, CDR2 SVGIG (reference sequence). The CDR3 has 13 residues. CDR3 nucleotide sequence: TGTGCCTGGAGTGCGATTACAGGGTTCGAGCAGTACTTC. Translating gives CAWSAITGFEQYF.

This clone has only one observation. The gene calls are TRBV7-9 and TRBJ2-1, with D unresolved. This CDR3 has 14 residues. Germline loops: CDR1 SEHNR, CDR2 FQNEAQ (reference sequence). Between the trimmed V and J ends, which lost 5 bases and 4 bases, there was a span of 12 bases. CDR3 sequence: CASSASTTYNEQFF. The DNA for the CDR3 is TGTGCCAGCAGCGCCTCTACGACTTACAATGAGCAGTTCTTC.

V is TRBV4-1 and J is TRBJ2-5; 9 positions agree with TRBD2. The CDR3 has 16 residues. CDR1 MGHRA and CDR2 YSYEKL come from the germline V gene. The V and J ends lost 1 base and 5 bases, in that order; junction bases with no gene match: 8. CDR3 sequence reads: CASSQGSGGYRETQYF. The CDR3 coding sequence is TGCGCCAGCAGCCAAGGGAGCGGGGGGTATCGGGAGACCCAGTACTTC.

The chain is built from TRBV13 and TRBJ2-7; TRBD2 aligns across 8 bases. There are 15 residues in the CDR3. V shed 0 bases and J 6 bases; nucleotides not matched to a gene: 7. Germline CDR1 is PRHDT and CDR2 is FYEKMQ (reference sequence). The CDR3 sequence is CASSLGGAGVVEQYF. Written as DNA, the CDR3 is TGTGCCAGCAGCTTAGGAGGAGCGGGAGTGGTCGAGCAGTACTTC.

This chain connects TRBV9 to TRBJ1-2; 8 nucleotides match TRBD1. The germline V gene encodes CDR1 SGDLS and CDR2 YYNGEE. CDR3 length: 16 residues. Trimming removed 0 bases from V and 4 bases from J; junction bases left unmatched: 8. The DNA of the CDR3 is TGTGCCAGCAGCGTAGCTACAGAGACAGGGGTCTATGGCTACACCTTC. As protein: CASSVATETGVYGYTF.

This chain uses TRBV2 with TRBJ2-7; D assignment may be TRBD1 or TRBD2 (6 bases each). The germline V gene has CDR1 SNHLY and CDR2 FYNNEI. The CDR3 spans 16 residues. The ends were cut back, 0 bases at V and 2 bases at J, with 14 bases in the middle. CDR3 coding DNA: TGTGCCAGCAGTGAAGCTGCTGGGGGGCTAACCTACGAGCAGTACTTC. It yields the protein CASSEAAGGLTYEQYF.

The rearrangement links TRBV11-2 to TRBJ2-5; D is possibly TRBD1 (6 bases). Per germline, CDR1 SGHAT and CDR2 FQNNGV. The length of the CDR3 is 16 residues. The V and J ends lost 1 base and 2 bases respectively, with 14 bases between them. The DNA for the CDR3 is TGTGCCAGCAGCTTAGTGCCAGGGGAGAGGCAAGAGACCCAGTACTTC. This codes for CASSLVPGERQETQYF.